Shown below are 4 T cell receptor beta chains from a single sample sequenced in a study of blood T cell repertoires in COVID-19. Clones were sequenced by immunoSEQ multiplex PCR, and TCRdb holds only the in-frame ones, with some missing. Among around 250,000 clones listed, approximately 84% were seen once. The sample consisted of PBMCs or T cells enriched from blood (not recorded which). These receptors were obtained from a man in his forties who had recovered from COVID-19.

The J gene is TRBJ2-7, the V gene TRBV4-1; 11 bases map to TRBD1. This CDR3 is 13 amino acids long. Per the germline V gene, CDR1 is MGHRA and CDR2 is YSYEKL. J lost 8 bases, V lost 1 base, and 1 base had no gene match. The CDR3 DNA reads as TGCGCCAGCAGCCAAGGGACAGGGGGCCAGCAGTACTTC. Amino acids: CASSQGTGGQQYF.

This chain links TRBV28 with TRBJ2-1; 8 bases map to TRBD1. The junction had 3 bases not matched to a gene; V was cut back by 5 bases and J by 0 bases. The germline V gene encodes CDR1 MDHEN and CDR2 SYDVKM. This CDR3 is built from 15 residues. The CDR3, as DNA: TGTGCCAGCAGTGGGACAGGTGTCTCCTACAATGAGCAGTTCTTC. It yields the protein CASSGTGVSYNEQFF. Full variable domain (remainder filled in from reference TRBV28 and TRBJ2-1): DVKVTQSSRYLVKRTGEKVFLECVQDMDHENMFWYRQDPGLGLRLIYFSYDVKMKEKGDIPEGYSVSREKKERFSLILESASTNQTSMYLCASSGTGVSYNEQFFGPGTRLTVL.

The table lists this clone with a count of one. The DNA for the CDR3 is TGTGCCTGGAGGGGCGGGACAGGCTCCACCGGGGAGCTGTTTTTT. Protein sequence: CAWRGGTGSTGELFF. This chain connects TRBV30 to TRBJ2-2; 8 bases fit TRBD1. Germline CDR1 is GTSNPN and CDR2 is SVGIG (reference sequence). V lost 3 bases, J lost 4 bases, and 7 bases stayed unmatched. This CDR3 is 15 amino acids long.

The genes are TRBV5-1 and TRBJ1-6; 11 bases fit TRBD1. V shed 3 bases, J shed 7 bases, and the junction held 3 bases outside the gene matches. This CDR3 is 15 amino acids long. CDR1 SGHRS and CDR2 YFSETQ come from the germline V gene. As DNA, the CDR3 is TGCGCCAGCAGCTCCAGGGACAGGGGGAATTCACCCCTCCACTTT. Translated: CASSSRDRGNSPLHF.